These 10 T cell receptor beta chains were sequenced from one sample in a study of T cell responses to AZD1222 COVID-19 vaccine. Sequencing used immunoSEQ multiplex PCR; TCRdb keeps in-frame clones, though not all of them. The table lists about 110,000 clones, roughly 92% of them singletons. The sequencing here drew on peripheral blood, taken on day 0 of AZD1222 vaccination. The receptors were sampled from an adult in good health.

The chain employs TRBV5-1 and TRBJ1-6; 7 nucleotides align to TRBD1. The CDR3 contains 14 residues. The germline V gene encodes CDR1 SGHRS and CDR2 YFSETQ. V trimming: 4 bases; J trimming: 10 bases; junction bases outside the gene matches: 8. CDR3 residues: CASSGGTAWSPLHF. The CDR3 DNA reads TGCGCCAGCAGCGGCGGGACAGCGTGGTCACCCCTCCACTTT.

V and J are TRBV19 and TRBJ2-7; TRBD2 matches 7 bases. Trimming took 3 bases from V and 3 from J; bases not matched to a gene: 5. The length of the CDR3 is 14 residues. The V gene's germline CDR1 is LNHDA and CDR2 SQIVND (reference sequence). CDR3 DNA sequence: TGTGCCAGTAGTATCGGCGGGGGACTCTACGAGCAGTACTTC. Translating gives CASSIGGGLYEQYF.

The chain employs TRBV6-5 and TRBJ1-1; no clear D. Germline loops: CDR1 MNHEY, CDR2 SVGAGI. Trimming shortened V by 7 bases and J by 0 bases, and 9 bases separated the two germline ends. The CDR3 extends over 13 amino acids. The CDR3 sequence is CASNQALNTEAFF. The DNA of the CDR3 is TGTGCCAGCAACCAGGCCTTGAACACTGAAGCTTTCTTT.

The chain employs TRBV6-2 or TRBV6-3 and TRBJ1-5, with D unclear. CDR3 length: 12 residues. Trimming took off 0 bases at V and 7 bases at J, with 4 bases between the two ends. Per the germline V gene, CDR1 is MNHEY and CDR2 is SVGEGT. In nucleotides, the CDR3 is TGTGCCAGCAGTTACTCCTGGCAGCCCCAGCATTTT. Its protein is CASSYSWQPQHF.

This chain joins TRBV19 and TRBJ2-7, with 9 bases identical to TRBD2. This CDR3 is built from 16 residues. Germline-derived CDR1 and CDR2 are LNHDA and SQIVND (reference sequence). The V gene end was trimmed by 7 bases and the J gene end by 4 bases; junction bases not matched to a gene: 14. CDR3 in amino acids: CASIHWPRLADYEQYF. In DNA form, the CDR3 reads TGTGCCAGTATCCATTGGCCCCGACTAGCGGATTACGAGCAGTACTTC.

This clone was picked up one time. The rearrangement joins TRBV28 to TRBJ1-2; no clear D. This CDR3 comprises 13 residues. In germline, CDR1 is MDHEN, CDR2 SYDVKM. V gave up 6 bases and J gave up 4 bases, with 12 bases separating them. CDR3 loop: CASSLTSRYGYTF. CDR3 nucleotides: TGTGCCAGCAGCCTGACGAGCCGCTATGGCTACACCTTC.

V gene TRBV28 combines with J gene TRBJ1-5; perhaps TRBD1 as D (5 bases). CDR3 size: 13 residues. The V end lost 6 bases, the J end lost 4 bases, and 10 bases lay between the germline ends. Germline V lookup: CDR1 MDHEN, CDR2 SYDVKM. CDR3 sequence reads: CASRRGVNQPQHF. The CDR3 bases are TGTGCCAGCAGGAGGGGAGTGAATCAGCCCCAGCATTTT.

V and J are TRBV6-5 and TRBJ2-3; TRBD2 matches 8 bases. J was trimmed by 4 bases and V by 6 bases; bases with no gene match: 6. The CDR3 contains 14 residues. Germline CDR1 is MNHEY and CDR2 is SVGAGI. The CDR3 region is CASRPSGGPDTQYF. In DNA form, the CDR3 reads TGTGCCAGCAGACCCAGCGGGGGCCCAGATACGCAGTATTTT.

The chain uses TRBV15 and TRBJ1-5; weak D call: TRBD1 (5 bases). Trimming removed 1 base at V and 4 bases at J, with 11 bases between. CDR3 length equals 15 residues. The germline gives CDR1 LNHNV, CDR2 YYDKDF (reference sequence). As DNA, the CDR3 is TGTGCCACCAGCAGAGCCCCCGGGGGGAATCAGCCCCAGCATTTT. It codes for CATSRAPGGNQPQHF.

The genes are TRBV11-2 and TRBJ2-1; either TRBD1 or TRBD2 may fit D (5 bases each). Germline V lookup: CDR1 SGHAT, CDR2 FQNNGV. The CDR3 loop spans 14 amino acids. V lost 2 bases and J 5 bases, leaving 10 bases between the germline ends. The DNA for the CDR3 is TGTGCCAGCAGCTTAATGGGGGTGGACAATGAGCAGTTCTTC. Amino acids: CASSLMGVDNEQFF.